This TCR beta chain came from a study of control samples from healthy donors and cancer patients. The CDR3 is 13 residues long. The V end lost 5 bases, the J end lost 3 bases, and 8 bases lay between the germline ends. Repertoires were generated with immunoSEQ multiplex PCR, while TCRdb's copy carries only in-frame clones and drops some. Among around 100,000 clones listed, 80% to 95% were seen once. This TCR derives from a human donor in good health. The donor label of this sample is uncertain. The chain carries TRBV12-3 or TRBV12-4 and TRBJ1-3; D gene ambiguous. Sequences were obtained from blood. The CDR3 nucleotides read TGTGCCAGCAGTAACCCCAATGGAAACACCATATATTTT. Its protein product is CASSNPNGNTIYF.